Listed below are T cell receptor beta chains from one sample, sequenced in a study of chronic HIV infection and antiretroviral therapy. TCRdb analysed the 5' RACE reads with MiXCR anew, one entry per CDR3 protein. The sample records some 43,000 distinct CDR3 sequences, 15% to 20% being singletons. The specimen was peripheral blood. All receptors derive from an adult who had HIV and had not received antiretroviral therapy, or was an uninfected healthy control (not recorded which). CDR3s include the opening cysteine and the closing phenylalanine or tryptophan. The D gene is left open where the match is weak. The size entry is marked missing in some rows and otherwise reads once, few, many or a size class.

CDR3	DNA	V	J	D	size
CASSPTPDSTKKLFF	TGTGCCAGCTCACCCACCCCGGACAGTACGAAAAAACTGTTTTTT	TRBV18	TRBJ1-4	.	.
CASRALGDTEAFF	TGTGCCAGCCGAGCGTTAGGAGACACTGAAGCTTTCTTT	TRBV28	TRBJ1-1	.	few
CASSPAGTSYNEQFF	TGCGCCAGCAGCCCTGCCGGGACCTCCTACAATGAGCAGTTCTTC	TRBV5-1	TRBJ2-1	.	few
CAWSALGLAASTDTQYF	TGTGCCTGGAGTGCCCTCGGACTAGCGGCTAGCACAGATACGCAGTATTTT	TRBV30	TRBJ2-3	TRBD2	.
CASSLEPLGEQYF	TGTGCCAGCAGCTTAGAACCCCTGGGCGAGCAGTACTTC	TRBV11-2	TRBJ2-7	.	.
CASSQDPYASSGRDSDTQYF	TGTGCCAGCAGCCAAGATCCCTACGCCTCAAGCGGGAGGGATTCAGATACGCAGTATTTT	TRBV4-2	TRBJ2-3	TRBD2	.
CASRSGGGLGANVLTF	TGTGCCAGCAGATCAGGGGGCGGGCTCGGGGCCAACGTCCTGACTTTC	TRBV28	TRBJ2-6	TRBD1	few
CASSYSPRNSPLHF	TGTGCCAGCAGTTACTCGCCCAGAAATTCACCCCTCCACTTT	TRBV6-5	TRBJ1-6	.	few
CSVALTGSTDTQYF	TGCAGCGTTGCTCTGACAGGGAGCACAGATACGCAGTATTTT	TRBV29-1	TRBJ2-3	TRBD1	few
CSASGRALTDTQYF	TGCAGTGCTAGCGGGAGGGCCTTAACAGATACGCAGTATTTT	TRBV20-1	TRBJ2-3	TRBD2	few
CASSQEGHPDEQYF	TGCGCCAGCAGCCAAGAGGGACATCCTGACGAGCAGTACTTC	TRBV4-1	TRBJ2-7	.	few
CASSFAPLDRSSYEQYF	TGTGCCAGCAGTTTTGCCCCCCTTGACAGGAGCTCCTACGAGCAGTACTTC	TRBV28	TRBJ2-7	.	.
CSAGLAGGTYEQYF	TGCAGTGCTGGACTAGCGGGAGGGACCTACGAGCAGTACTTC	TRBV20-1	TRBJ2-7	TRBD2	once
CASSPNDKGMGTEAFF	TGTGCCAGCTCACCTAACGACAAAGGAATGGGCACTGAAGCTTTCTTT	TRBV18	TRBJ1-1	.	few
CASSFQDATNEKLFF	TGCGCCAGCAGCTTTCAGGATGCAACTAATGAAAAACTGTTTTTT	TRBV5-1	TRBJ1-4	.	many
CASQSSYEQYF	TGTGCCAGCCAGAGCTCCTACGAGCAGTACTTC	TRBV2	TRBJ2-7	.	few
CASSVSGTNQPQHF	TGTGCCAGCAGCGTAAGCGGGACTAATCAGCCCCAGCATTTT	TRBV7-8	TRBJ1-5	.	.
CASSSREETQYF	TGTGCCAGCAGTTCCAGGGAAGAGACCCAGTACTTC	TRBV27	TRBJ2-5	.	.
CASKGHEVGNEKLFF	TGTGCCAGCAAGGGGCACGAAGTCGGGAATGAAAAACTGTTTTTT	TRBV28	TRBJ1-4	.	few
CVSSPGDTRRQFF	TGCGTCAGCAGCCCGGGGGATACTAGGCGGCAGTTCTTC	TRBV5-1	TRBJ2-1	.	.
CASSSPTLMSYEQYF	TGTGCCAGCAGCTCTCCTACCCTTATGAGCTACGAGCAGTACTTC	TRBV7-9	TRBJ2-7	.	.
CASSYSYDVAARNTIYF	TGTGCCAGCAGTTACTCGTACGACGTGGCAGCTCGGAACACCATATATTTT	TRBV6-5	TRBJ1-3	.	few
CSASYRDRASDTQYF	TGCAGTGCTAGTTACCGGGACAGGGCATCAGATACGCAGTATTTT	TRBV20-1	TRBJ2-3	TRBD1	.
CSASWVGGTDTQYF	TGCAGTGCTAGTTGGGTGGGGGGCACAGATACGCAGTATTTT	TRBV20-1	TRBJ2-3	.	.
CASSLRQGDQPQHF	TGCGCCAGCAGCTTAAGACAGGGGGACCAGCCCCAGCATTTT	TRBV5-1	TRBJ1-5	TRBD1	.
CASSPGTRRDTQYF	TGTGCCAGCAGCCCCGGGACTCGTCGAGATACGCAGTATTTT	TRBV28	TRBJ2-3	.	.
CASSRISGLTDTQYF	TGTGCCAGCAGTAGGATTAGCGGGCTCACAGATACGCAGTATTTT	TRBV28	TRBJ2-3	TRBD2	.
CSAPASGKTLETQYF	TGCAGTGCTCCCGCTAGCGGCAAGACCTTGGAGACCCAGTACTTC	TRBV20-1	TRBJ2-5	TRBD2	few
CASSLTDPRNIQYF	TGTGCCAGCAGTTTAACAGATCCCCGGAACATTCAGTACTTC	TRBV28	TRBJ2-4	.	few
CASSLAEAVYASGANVLTF	TGCGCCAGCAGCTTGGCCGAGGCGGTATACGCCTCTGGGGCCAACGTCCTGACTTTC	TRBV5-1	TRBJ2-6	.	few
CSASYRDYEQYF	TGCAGTGCTAGCTACAGAGACTACGAGCAGTACTTC	TRBV20-1	TRBJ2-7	.	.
CASSLSVAGAEEQFF	TGTGCCAGCAGTTTGTCGGTAGCGGGAGCAGAAGAGCAGTTCTTC	TRBV28	TRBJ2-1	TRBD2	.
CASSQESGGHQPQHF	TGCGCCAGCAGCCAAGAATCAGGGGGGCACCAGCCCCAGCATTTT	TRBV4-1	TRBJ1-5	TRBD1	few
CATSRIGLVAVGELFF	TGTGCCACCAGCAGAATCGGACTAGTGGCCGTCGGGGAGCTGTTTTTT	TRBV15	TRBJ2-2	TRBD2	.
CAWSENTGELFF	TGTGCCTGGAGTGAAAACACCGGGGAGCTGTTTTTT	TRBV30	TRBJ2-2	.	few
CASSPPLHF	TGTGCCAGCAGTCCTCCCCTCCACTTT	TRBV28	TRBJ1-6	.	.
CSAGQGPTEAFF	TGCAGTGCTGGACAGGGTCCGACTGAAGCTTTCTTT	TRBV20-1	TRBJ1-1	TRBD1	.
CALAGGSSPSTDTQYF	TGTGCCCTAGCGGGAGGGTCCTCGCCTAGCACAGATACGCAGTATTTT	TRBV28	TRBJ2-3	TRBD2	few
CASSQDLSPGAGYTF	TGTGCCAGCAGCCAAGATTTAAGTCCAGGGGCGGGCTACACCTTC	TRBV4-2	TRBJ1-2	.	.
CASTSGGGAEYEQYF	TGTGCCAGCACCTCTGGTGGGGGCGCGGAATACGAGCAGTACTTC	TRBV6-5	TRBJ2-7	.	.
CASSTSGRYEQYF	TGTGCCAGTTCGACTAGCGGGAGATACGAGCAGTACTTC	TRBV28	TRBJ2-7	TRBD2	.
CASSQVRHGGTQYF	TGCGCCAGCAGCCAAGTACGACACGGGGGGACCCAGTACTTC	TRBV4-1	TRBJ2-5	.	few
CASSPETGSDTDTQYF	TGTGCCAGCAGCCCCGAGACAGGGTCGGACACAGATACGCAGTATTTT	TRBV28	TRBJ2-3	TRBD1	.
CSVILTGVGAFF	TGCAGCGTAATCTTGACAGGGGTAGGAGCTTTCTTT	TRBV29-1	TRBJ1-1	TRBD1	few
CASSLDAYTSDTQYF	TGCGCCAGCAGCTTGGATGCCTACACATCAGATACGCAGTATTTT	TRBV5-1	TRBJ2-3	.	.
CAISERVGGTEAFF	TGTGCCATCAGTGAACGGGTCGGGGGCACTGAAGCTTTCTTT	TRBV10-3	TRBJ1-1	.	few
CASSLLLGETDTQYF	TGTGCCAGCAGCTTGCTGCTAGGAGAGACAGATACGCAGTATTTT	TRBV5-4	TRBJ2-3	.	.